This passage covers 9 T cell receptor beta chains from one sample sequenced in a study of control samples from healthy donors and cancer patients. Profiled with immunoSEQ multiplex PCR; TCRdb holds only in-frame clones, not every one. The sample carries more than 95,000 clones, approximately 95% recorded once. Sequencing was carried out using blood. The origin of the receptors is a man between 18 and 29 years old in good health.

The gene calls are TRBV6-5 and TRBJ2-2; no reliable D call. This CDR3 has 16 residues. The V gene's germline CDR1 is MNHEY and CDR2 SVGAGI. V was cut by 0 bases and J by 4 bases, with 12 bases left in between. The CDR3 DNA reads as TGTGCCAGCAGTTACTCGAGTGGCAGTTCCACCGGGGAGCTGTTTTTT. Translation: CASSYSSGSSTGELFF.

This chain uses TRBV10-3 with TRBJ2-1; 16 bases are a match to TRBD2. Germline V gene data show CDR1 as ENHRY and CDR2 as SYGVKD. Unmatched junction bases numbered 5, after V lost 10 bases and J lost 5 bases. CDR3 length: 15 amino acids. CDR3 coding DNA: TGTGCCACCGCGGGGACTAGCGGGAGGGACAATGAGCAGTTCTTC. This sequence encodes CATAGTSGRDNEQFF.

This chain uses TRBV7-2 with TRBJ2-5, with a weak D call TRBD2 (5 bases). The CDR3 is made up of 15 amino acids. Trimming cost V 1 base and J 5 bases, with 14 bases left between them. The germline V gene has CDR1 SGHTA and CDR2 FQGNSA. CDR3 loop: CASSLVRGPRETQYF. The CDR3 nucleotides read TGTGCCAGCAGCTTAGTTCGAGGGCCAAGGGAGACCCAGTACTTC.

The chain recombines TRBV5-1 with TRBJ1-1, with D possibly being TRBD1 (5 bases). Germline values: CDR1 SGHRS, CDR2 YFSETQ. V lost 0 bases and J 0 bases, leaving 15 bases between the germline ends. The CDR3 is 17 residues long. This CDR3 is CASSLEQQWGLNTEAFF. The CDR3 DNA reads as TGCGCCAGCAGCTTGGAACAACAGTGGGGGTTGAACACTGAAGCTTTCTTT. The complete variable domain, with remaining parts taken from reference TRBV5-1 and TRBJ1-1, reads KAGVTQTPRYLIKTRGQQVTLSCSPISGHRSVSWYQQTPGQGLQFLFEYFSETQRNKGNFPGRFSGRQFSNSRSEMNVSTLELGDSALYLCASSLEQQWGLNTEAFFGQGTRLTVV.

The chain links TRBV5-6 to TRBJ2-7; a weak D match, TRBD1 (6 bases). V was trimmed by 6 bases and J by 4 bases, leaving 14 bases between them. The CDR3 length is 13 residues. The germline V gene encodes CDR1 SGHDT and CDR2 YYEEEE. DNA of the CDR3: TGTGCCAGCACCCGGACAGAAGCGTACGAGCAGTACTTC. It specifies CASTRTEAYEQYF.

J is TRBJ1-1 and V is TRBV6-2 or TRBV6-3; no clear D gene. CDR1 is MNHEY and CDR2 is SVGEGT in the germline V gene. V was cut by 2 bases and J by 5 bases, with 6 bases left in between. This CDR3 spans 12 amino acids. The CDR3 DNA sequence: TGTGCCAGCAGTTACCAACAGACTGAAGCTTTCTTT. Amino acid sequence: CASSYQQTEAFF.

The chain is built from TRBV7-2 and TRBJ1-2; 10 nucleotides agree with TRBD1. The CDR3 totals 16 residues. Trimming at V came to 0 bases and at J to 5 bases, leaving 6 bases not matched to a gene. The germline gives CDR1 SGHTA, CDR2 FQGNSA. CDR3 amino acids: CASSLAGRDRGYGYTF. CDR3 in DNA: TGTGCCAGCAGCTTAGCGGGCCGGGACAGGGGTTATGGCTACACCTTC.

This chain uses TRBV15 with TRBJ1-2; D not resolved. V was shortened by 0 bases and J by 1 base, with 15 bases between the two germline ends. This CDR3 has 17 residues. Germline CDR1 LNHNV, CDR2 YYDKDF (reference sequence). The CDR3 loop reads CATSREGAQTHNYGYTF. CDR3 DNA: TGTGCCACCAGCAGAGAGGGAGCCCAGACCCATAACTATGGCTACACCTTC.

The chain carries TRBV7-9 and TRBJ1-2, with TRBD1 matching 10 bases. The CDR3 has 14 residues. Germline V gives CDR1 SEHNR, CDR2 FQNEAQ (reference sequence). Unmatched junction bases numbered 4, after V lost 7 bases and J lost 2 bases. The chain's CDR3 is CASTPGQGNYGYTF. CDR3 DNA: TGTGCCAGCACCCCGGGACAGGGGAACTATGGCTACACCTTC.